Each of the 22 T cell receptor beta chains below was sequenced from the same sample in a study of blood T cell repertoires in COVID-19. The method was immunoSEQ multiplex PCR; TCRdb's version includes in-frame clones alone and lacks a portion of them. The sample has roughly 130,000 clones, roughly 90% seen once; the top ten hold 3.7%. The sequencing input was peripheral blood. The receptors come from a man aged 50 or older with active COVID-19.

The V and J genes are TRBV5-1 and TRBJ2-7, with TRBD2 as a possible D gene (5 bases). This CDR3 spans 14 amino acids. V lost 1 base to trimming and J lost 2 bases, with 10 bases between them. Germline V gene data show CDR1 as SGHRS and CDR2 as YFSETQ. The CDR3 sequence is CASSLSGDAYEQYV. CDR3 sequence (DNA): TGCGCCAGCAGCTTGAGCGGAGACGCCTACGAGCAGTACGTC.

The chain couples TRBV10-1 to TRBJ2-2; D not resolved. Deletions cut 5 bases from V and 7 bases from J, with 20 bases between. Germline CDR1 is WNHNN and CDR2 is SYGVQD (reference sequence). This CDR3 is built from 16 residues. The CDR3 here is CASSRPDSSSGGELFF. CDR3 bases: TGCGCCAGCAGTCGACCCGACTCCTCCTCCGGCGGGGAGCTGTTTTTT.

CDR3 loop: CASSIKGAEGNTIYF. Here the CDR3 DNA reads TGTGCCAGTAGTATAAAGGGGGCGGAAGGAAACACCATATATTTT. This sequence joins TRBV19 and TRBJ1-3; 7 positions match TRBD1. Per germline, CDR1 LNHDA and CDR2 SQIVND (reference sequence). Trimming took 2 bases from V and 4 from J; bases not matched to a gene: 5. CDR3 length equals 15 residues. Together with reference TRBV19 and TRBJ1-3, the CDR3 gives the full variable domain: DGGITQSPKYLFRKEGQNVTLSCEQNLNHDAMYWYRQDPGQGLRLIYYSQIVNDFQKGDIAEGYSVSREKKESFPLTVTSAQKNPTAFYLCASSIKGAEGNTIYFGEGSWLTVV.

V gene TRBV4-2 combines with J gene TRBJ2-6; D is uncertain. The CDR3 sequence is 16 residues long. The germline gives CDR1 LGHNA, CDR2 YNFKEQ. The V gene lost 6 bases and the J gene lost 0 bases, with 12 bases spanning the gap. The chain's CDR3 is CASSPRQSSGANVLTF. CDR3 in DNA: TGTGCCAGCAGTCCGAGGCAGAGCTCTGGGGCCAACGTCCTGACTTTC.

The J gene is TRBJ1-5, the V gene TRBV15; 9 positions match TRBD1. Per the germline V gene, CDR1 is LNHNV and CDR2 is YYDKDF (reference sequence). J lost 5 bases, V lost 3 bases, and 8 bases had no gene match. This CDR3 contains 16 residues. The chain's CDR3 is CATSSQRDRVYQPQHF. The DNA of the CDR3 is TGTGCCACCAGCAGCCAACGGGACAGGGTATATCAGCCCCAGCATTTT.

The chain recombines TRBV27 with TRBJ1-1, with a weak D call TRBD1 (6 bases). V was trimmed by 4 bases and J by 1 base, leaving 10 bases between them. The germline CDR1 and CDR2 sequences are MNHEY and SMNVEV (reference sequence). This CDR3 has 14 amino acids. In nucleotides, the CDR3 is TGTGCCAGCAGTTCACCGGACAGGAACACTGAAGCTTTCTTT. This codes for CASSSPDRNTEAFF.

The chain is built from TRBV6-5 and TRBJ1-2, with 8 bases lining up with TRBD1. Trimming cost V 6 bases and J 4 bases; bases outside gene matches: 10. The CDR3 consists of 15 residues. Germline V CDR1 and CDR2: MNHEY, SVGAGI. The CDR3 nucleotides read TGTGCCAGCAGCGCTGGGACAGGCAGGGGCTATGGCTACACCTTC. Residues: CASSAGTGRGYGYTF.

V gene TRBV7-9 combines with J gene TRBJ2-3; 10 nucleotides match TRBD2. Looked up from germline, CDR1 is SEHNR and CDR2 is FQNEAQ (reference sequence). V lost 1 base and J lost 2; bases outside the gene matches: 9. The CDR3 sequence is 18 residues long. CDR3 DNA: TGTGCCAGCAGCTTAGAGGTGGTTAGCGGGAGGCCCACAGATACGCAGTATTTT. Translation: CASSLEVVSGRPTDTQYF. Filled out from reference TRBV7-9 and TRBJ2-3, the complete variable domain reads DTGVSQNPRHKITKRGQNVTFRCDPISEHNRLYWYRQTLGQGPEFLTYFQNEAQLEKSRLLSDRFSAERPKGSFSTLEIQRTEQGDSAMYLCASSLEVVSGRPTDTQYFGPGTRLTVL.

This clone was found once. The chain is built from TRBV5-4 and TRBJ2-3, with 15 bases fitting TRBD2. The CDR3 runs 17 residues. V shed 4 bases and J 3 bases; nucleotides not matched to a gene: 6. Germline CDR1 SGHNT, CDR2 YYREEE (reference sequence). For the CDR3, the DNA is TGTGCCAGCAGCGCGGGGGGACTAGCGGGAGGTACAGATACGCAGTATTTT. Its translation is CASSAGGLAGGTDTQYF. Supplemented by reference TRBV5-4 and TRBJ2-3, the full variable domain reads ETGVTQSPTHLIKTRGQQVTLRCSSQSGHNTVSWYQQALGQGPQFIFQYYREEENGRGNFPPRFSGLQFPNYSSELNVNALELDDSALYLCASSAGGLAGGTDTQYFGPGTRLTVL.

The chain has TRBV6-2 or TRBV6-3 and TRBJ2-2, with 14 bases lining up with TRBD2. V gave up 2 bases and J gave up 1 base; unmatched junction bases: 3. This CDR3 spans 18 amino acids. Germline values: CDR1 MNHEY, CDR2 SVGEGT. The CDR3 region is CASSYHGTSGGNTGELFF. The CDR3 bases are TGTGCCAGCAGTTACCATGGGACTAGCGGGGGGAACACCGGGGAGCTGTTTTTT.

The CDR3 nucleotides are TGTGCCAGCAGTTACCACCCCCGACAGTCCGGATCTTTCTTT. This encodes CASSYHPRQSGSFF. The J gene is TRBJ1-1, the V gene TRBV6-6, with D tentatively TRBD1 (5 bases). The V end was cut by 2 bases, the J end by 12 bases, with 19 bases between. Germline V gene data show CDR1 as MNHNY and CDR2 as SVGAGI (reference sequence). The CDR3 length is 14 residues.

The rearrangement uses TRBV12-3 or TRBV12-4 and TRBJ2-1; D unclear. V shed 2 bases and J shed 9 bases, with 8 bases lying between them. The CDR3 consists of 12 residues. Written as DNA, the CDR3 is TGTGCCAGCAGTTTAACAGAGAGTGAGCAGTTCTTC. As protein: CASSLTESEQFF.

DNA of the CDR3: TGTGCCAGCAGCCGTGACGGCGGGAGAAGGCCAGATACGCAGTATTTT. This gives the protein CASSRDGGRRPDTQYF. The chain joins TRBV3-1 (or the pseudogene TRBV3-2) to TRBJ2-3; 7 bases align to TRBD2. The CDR3 covers 16 residues. The V gene end was trimmed by 4 bases and the J gene end by 4 bases; junction bases not matched to a gene: 11. CDR1 and CDR2 (germline): LGHDT, YNNKEL (reference sequence).

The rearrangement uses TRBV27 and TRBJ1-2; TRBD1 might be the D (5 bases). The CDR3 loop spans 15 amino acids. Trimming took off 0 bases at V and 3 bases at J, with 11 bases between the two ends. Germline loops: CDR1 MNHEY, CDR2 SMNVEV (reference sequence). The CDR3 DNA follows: TGTGCCAGCAGTTTATCCGGGGGACGGTACTATGGCTACACCTTC. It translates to CASSLSGGRYYGYTF.

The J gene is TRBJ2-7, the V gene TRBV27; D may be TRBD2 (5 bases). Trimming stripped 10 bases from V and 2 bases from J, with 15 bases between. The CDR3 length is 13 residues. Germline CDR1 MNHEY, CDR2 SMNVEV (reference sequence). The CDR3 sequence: CAIPPGLPYEQYF. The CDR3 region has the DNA TGTGCCATTCCCCCCGGACTCCCCTACGAGCAGTACTTC.

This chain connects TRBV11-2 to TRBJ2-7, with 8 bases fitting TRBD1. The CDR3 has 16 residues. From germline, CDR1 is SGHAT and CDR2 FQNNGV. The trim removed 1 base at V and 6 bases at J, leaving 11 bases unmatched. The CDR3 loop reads CASSLAGVLGTGEQYV. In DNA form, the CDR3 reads TGTGCCAGCAGCTTAGCGGGGGTGCTTGGGACAGGCGAGCAGTACGTC.

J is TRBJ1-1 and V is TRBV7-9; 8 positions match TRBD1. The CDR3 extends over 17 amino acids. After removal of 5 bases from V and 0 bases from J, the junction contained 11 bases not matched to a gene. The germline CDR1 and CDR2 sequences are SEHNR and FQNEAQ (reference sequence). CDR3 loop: CASSAHQGAFMNTEAFF. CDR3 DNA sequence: TGTGCCAGCAGCGCACACCAGGGGGCGTTCATGAACACTGAAGCTTTCTTT.

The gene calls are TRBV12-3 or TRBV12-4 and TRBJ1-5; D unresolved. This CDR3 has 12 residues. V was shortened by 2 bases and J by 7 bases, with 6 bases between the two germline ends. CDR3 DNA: TGTGCCAGCAGTTTAAGTCAGCAGCCCCAGCATTTT. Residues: CASSLSQQPQHF.

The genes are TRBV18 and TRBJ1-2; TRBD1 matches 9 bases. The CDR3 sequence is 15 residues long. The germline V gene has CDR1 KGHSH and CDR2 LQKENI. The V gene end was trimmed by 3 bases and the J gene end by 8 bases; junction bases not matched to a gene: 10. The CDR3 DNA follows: TGTGCCAGCTCACCGCGGACAGGGGAGTTGAAAGGCTACACCTTC. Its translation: CASSPRTGELKGYTF.

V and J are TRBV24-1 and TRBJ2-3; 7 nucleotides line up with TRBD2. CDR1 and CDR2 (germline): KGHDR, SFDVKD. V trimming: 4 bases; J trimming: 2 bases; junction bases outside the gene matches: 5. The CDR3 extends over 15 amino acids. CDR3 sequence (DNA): TGTGCCACCAGTGACCCCCGACTAGCCACAGATACGCAGTATTTT. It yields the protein CATSDPRLATDTQYF.

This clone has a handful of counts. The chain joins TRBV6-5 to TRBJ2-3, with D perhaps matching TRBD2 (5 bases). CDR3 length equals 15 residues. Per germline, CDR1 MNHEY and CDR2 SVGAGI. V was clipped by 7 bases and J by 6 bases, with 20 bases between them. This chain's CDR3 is CASKLGPYFVDTQYF. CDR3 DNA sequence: TGTGCCAGCAAACTAGGTCCCTATTTTGTTGATACGCAGTATTTT.

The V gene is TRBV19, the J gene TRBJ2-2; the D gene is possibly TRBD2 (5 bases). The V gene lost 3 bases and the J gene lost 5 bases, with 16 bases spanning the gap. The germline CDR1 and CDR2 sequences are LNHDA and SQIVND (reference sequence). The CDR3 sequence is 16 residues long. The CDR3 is CASSIYTAKRTGELFF. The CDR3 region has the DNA TGTGCCAGTAGTATCTACACCGCCAAGCGGACCGGGGAGCTGTTTTTT.